The sequence of this T cell receptor (beta chain) was determined in a study of blood T cell repertoires in COVID-19. Germline-derived CDR1 and CDR2 are SGHNT and YENEEA. V was shortened by 5 bases and J by 7 bases, with 18 bases between the two germline ends. The CDR3 covers 15 residues. Clones were read by immunoSEQ multiplex PCR, and TCRdb kept only the in-frame ones, dropping some. The sample holds 130,000 or so clones, more than 85% seen once. This sequence was found in a man aged 50 or older with active or convalescent COVID-19. Input material: peripheral blood. The gene calls are TRBV11-3 and TRBJ2-1, with TRBD1 as a possible D gene (6 bases). The DNA of the CDR3 is TGTGCCAGCAGCCCAGGAAGGCCAGGGACAAATGAGCAGTTCTTC. It translates to CASSPGRPGTNEQFF.